The 17 T cell receptor beta chains reported below all come from one sample, sequenced in a study of T cell changes during pregnancy in multiple sclerosis. Clones were read by immunoSEQ multiplex PCR, and TCRdb kept only the in-frame ones, dropping some. The table lists about 29,000 clones, more than 80% of them singletons. The sample here was CD8+ T cells from peripheral blood mononuclear cells, taken before pregnancy. The receptors here all came from a female donor with multiple sclerosis, enrolled in a pregnancy study.

The chain employs TRBV2 and TRBJ1-2, with D unclear. The CDR3 has 10 amino acids. Germline-derived CDR1 and CDR2 are SNHLY and FYNNEI. The V end lost 3 bases, the J end lost 7 bases, and 3 bases lay between the germline ends. The CDR3 sequence: CASSESGYTF. In DNA, the CDR3 is TGTGCCAGCAGTGAGAGTGGCTACACCTTC.

In this sample, this clone turned up a few times. This chain links TRBV27 with TRBJ1-1, with D tentatively TRBD1 (5 bases). V lost 8 bases, J lost 0 bases, and 10 bases lay in between. There are 13 residues in the CDR3. Germline-derived CDR1 and CDR2 are MNHEY and SMNVEV (reference sequence). CDR3 DNA: TGTGCCAGCCGGGGGGGAATGAACACTGAAGCTTTCTTT. Amino acid sequence: CASRGGMNTEAFF.

This chain uses TRBV27 with TRBJ2-7; TRBD1 matches at 9 bases. The V gene's germline CDR1 is MNHEY and CDR2 SMNVEV (reference sequence). V shed 4 bases and J 0 bases; nucleotides not matched to a gene: 4. CDR3 length: 15 amino acids. For the CDR3, the DNA is TGTGCCAGCAGTTACACAGGGGGCCTCTCCTACGAGCAGTACTTC. Translated: CASSYTGGLSYEQYF.

The chain joins TRBV5-6 to TRBJ2-3; D may be TRBD2 (6 bases). The V gene's germline CDR1 is SGHDT and CDR2 YYEEEE. V was cut by 0 bases and J by 6 bases, with 8 bases left in between. The CDR3 runs to 13 residues. The CDR3, as DNA: TGTGCCAGCAGCTTGGCCGGGGGTGATACGCAGTATTTT. Amino acids: CASSLAGGDTQYF.

The count of this clone is one. The chain joins TRBV5-8 to TRBJ1-2; D may be TRBD1 (5 bases). V lost 1 base, J lost 2 bases, and 15 bases lay in between. CDR3 length: 16 amino acids. Per the germline V gene, CDR1 is SGHTS and CDR2 is YDEGEE. CDR3: CASSLFGQGSNYGYTF. DNA for the CDR3: TGTGCCAGCAGCTTGTTCGGGCAGGGCTCAAACTATGGCTACACCTTC.

This clone was seen once. The chain combines TRBV4-1 with TRBJ2-7; 10 nucleotides match TRBD2. The CDR3 has 17 residues. CDR1 MGHRA and CDR2 YSYEKL come from the germline V gene. The V segment lost 0 bases and the J segment 3 bases; nucleotides outside the gene matches: 8. The CDR3 loop is CASSQDPPGLAVYEQYF. The CDR3 nucleotides are TGCGCCAGCAGCCAAGATCCCCCCGGACTAGCGGTCTACGAGCAGTACTTC.

The rearrangement links TRBV18 to TRBJ2-3; D perhaps matches TRBD2 (5 bases). Trimming left V 2 bases short and J 2 bases short, with 20 bases between. This CDR3 spans 18 amino acids. Germline V gene data show CDR1 as KGHSH and CDR2 as LQKENI. In nucleotides, the CDR3 is TGTGCCAGCTCACCAGCGGACCGTACGGGAATCGACACAGATACGCAGTATTTT. Residues: CASSPADRTGIDTDTQYF. Full variable domain (remainder filled in from reference TRBV18 and TRBJ2-3): NAGVMQNPRHLVRRRGQEARLRCSPMKGHSHVYWYRQLPEEGLKFMVYLQKENIIDESGMPKERFSAEFPKEGPSILRIQQVVRGDSAAYFCASSPADRTGIDTDTQYFGPGTRLTVL.

V gene TRBV15 combines with J gene TRBJ1-2, with TRBD1 identical over 8 bases. J gave up 3 bases and V 0 bases, and 9 bases lay outside the gene matches. The germline gives CDR1 LNHNV, CDR2 YYDKDF (reference sequence). This CDR3 spans 17 amino acids. In nucleotides, the CDR3 is TGTGCCACCAGCAGAGATCGGGCCCAGGGGGCAGACTATGGCTACACCTTC. Protein product: CATSRDRAQGADYGYTF.

The V and J genes are TRBV18 and TRBJ2-1; D uncertain. The CDR3 has 13 residues. Trimming stripped 4 bases from V and 4 bases from J, with 8 bases between. The germline CDR1 and CDR2 sequences are KGHSH and LQKENI. CDR3 nucleotides: TGTGCCAGCTCACGAGGTTCGTACAATGAGCAGTTCTTC. Protein sequence: CASSRGSYNEQFF.

The rearrangement joins TRBV28 to TRBJ1-1, with D perhaps TRBD1 (5 bases). Trimming took 11 bases from V and 6 from J, leaving 28 bases between them. The germline V gene encodes CDR1 MDHEN and CDR2 SYDVKM. The CDR3 runs 16 residues. CDR3 loop: CASPPGLGTRWAEAFF. CDR3 sequence (DNA): TGTGCCTCCCCCCCAGGGTTAGGTACCCGGTGGGCTGAAGCTTTCTTT.

The chain recombines TRBV27 with TRBJ2-7; TRBD1 is a possible D gene (6 bases). The V end lost 7 bases, the J end lost 1 base, and 11 bases lay between the germline ends. Per germline, CDR1 MNHEY and CDR2 SMNVEV (reference sequence). The CDR3 consists of 13 residues. For the CDR3, the DNA is TGTGCCAGCACCCAACAGGGTTCCTACGAGCAGTACTTC. Translating it yields CASTQQGSYEQYF.

This clone was found a few times. The chain joins TRBV4-3 to TRBJ1-1, with D perhaps matching TRBD1 (5 bases). This CDR3 is built from 13 residues. Germline V gives CDR1 LGHNA, CDR2 YSLEER. Trimming removed 6 bases from V and 6 bases from J, with 14 bases in between. The CDR3: CASSTGLGAEAFF. As DNA, the CDR3 is TGCGCCAGCAGTACAGGCCTTGGGGCTGAAGCTTTCTTT.

V gene TRBV2 combines with J gene TRBJ2-3; D may be TRBD2 (5 bases). The CDR3 length is 14 residues. Germline-derived CDR1 and CDR2 are SNHLY and FYNNEI. The V end was cut by 6 bases, the J end by 2 bases, with 12 bases between. Written as DNA, the CDR3 is TGTGCCAGCAGCGGGGTTTCCGTCACAGATACGCAGTATTTT. This sequence encodes CASSGVSVTDTQYF.

The V call is TRBV27, the J call TRBJ1-1; perhaps TRBD1 as D (5 bases). Germline V gives CDR1 MNHEY, CDR2 SMNVEV (reference sequence). The CDR3 has 13 amino acids. The V end lost 1 base, the J end lost 6 bases, and 9 bases lay between the germline ends. Written as DNA, the CDR3 is TGTGCCAGCAGTTTATTAGGGGCCGCTGAAGCTTTCTTT. It is translated as CASSLLGAAEAFF.

The chain couples TRBV2 to TRBJ1-1; no reliable D call. Looked up from germline, CDR1 is SNHLY and CDR2 is FYNNEI. The length of the CDR3 is 12 residues. The V end lost 0 bases, the J end lost 10 bases, and 9 bases lay between the germline ends. CDR3: CASSEARDGAFF. The CDR3 region has the DNA TGTGCCAGCAGTGAAGCGCGGGATGGAGCTTTCTTT.

The gene calls are TRBV5-1 and TRBJ2-2, with TRBD1 as a possible D gene (5 bases). The CDR3 is 17 amino acids. Deletions cut 2 bases from V and 2 bases from J, with 16 bases between. Germline V gene data show CDR1 as SGHRS and CDR2 as YFSETQ. The DNA for the CDR3 is TGCGCCAGCAGCTTTAGCCGACAGACCTACAACACCGGGGAGCTGTTTTTT. This encodes CASSFSRQTYNTGELFF.

The chain combines TRBV27 with TRBJ2-1; maybe TRBD1 (6 bases). This CDR3 has 16 amino acids. Germline V gene sequence: CDR1 MNHEY, CDR2 SMNVEV (reference sequence). The V end lost 2 bases, the J end lost 2 bases, and 13 bases lay between the germline ends. DNA for the CDR3: TGTGCCAGCAGTTTAACACGGCAGGGGCCCTACAATGAGCAGTTCTTC. Protein: CASSLTRQGPYNEQFF.